These 23 T cell receptor beta chains were sequenced from one sample in a study of CD8 T cells in Susac syndrome. RNA was extracted with the RNeasy kit, and a quantity of about 0.45 to 1 ug was reverse transcribed using random hexamers. From the immunoSEQ multiplex PCR reads, TCRdb called clonotypes with MiXCR, one entry per CDR3 protein. There are about 160,000 distinct CDR3 sequences in the sample; 90% to 96% occur only once, and around 0.12% lies in the top ten. Sequencing was carried out using CD4+ T cells from PBMCs. The receptors were sampled from a human donor with Susac syndrome.

This chain's CDR3 is CASSPAWVETQYF. The CDR3, as DNA: TGCGCCAGCAGCCCCGCCTGGGTTGAGACCCAGTACTTC. This chain uses TRBV4-1 with TRBJ2-5; D uncertain. In germline, CDR1 is MGHRA, CDR2 YSYEKL. CDR3 length: 13 residues. Deletions cut 4 bases from V and 5 bases from J, with 11 bases between.

The V call is TRBV29-1, the J call TRBJ1-1; D uncertain. The CDR3 is made up of 14 amino acids. The germline V gene has CDR1 SQVTM and CDR2 ANQGSEA. The ends were cut back, 5 bases at V and 4 bases at J, with 17 bases in the middle. The CDR3 DNA follows: TGCAGCGTTAGTCTAGTATTGGGGAGCACTGAAGCTTTCTTT. This codes for CSVSLVLGSTEAFF.

The rearrangement links TRBV28 to TRBJ2-7; no clear D. Per the germline V gene, CDR1 is MDHEN and CDR2 is SYDVKM. Between the trimmed V and J ends, which lost 4 bases and 5 bases, there was a span of 12 bases. CDR3 length: 13 amino acids. CDR3 in DNA: TGTGCCAGCAGTTCCCATTCTACGGACGAGCAGTACTTC. Encoded protein: CASSSHSTDEQYF.

This clonotype was counted only a few times. The chain uses TRBV5-6 and TRBJ1-2, with 7 bases lining up with TRBD1. Trimming cost V 0 bases and J 4 bases; bases outside gene matches: 6. CDR1 is SGHDT and CDR2 is YYEEEE in the germline V gene. This CDR3 has 15 residues. CDR3 region: CASSLDRGLGYGYTF. CDR3 DNA sequence: TGTGCCAGCAGCTTGGATAGGGGGCTGGGCTATGGCTACACCTTC.

The V call is TRBV14, the J call TRBJ2-5; D not resolved. V was cut by 0 bases and J by 7 bases, with 12 bases left in between. The CDR3 is 14 amino acids. Germline CDR1 SGHDN, CDR2 FVKESK. DNA for the CDR3: TGTGCCAGCAGCCAAGAGATGGGCTGGGGGACCCAGTACTTC. It is translated as CASSQEMGWGTQYF.

The chain has TRBV2 and TRBJ2-2, with D tentatively TRBD1 or TRBD2 (5 bases each). The germline CDR1 and CDR2 sequences are SNHLY and FYNNEI. The length of the CDR3 is 13 residues. V lost 1 base to trimming and J lost 6 bases, with 6 bases between them. In nucleotides, the CDR3 is TGTGCCAGCAGTGAAGTGGGGGCCGGGGAGCTGTTTTTT. Translated: CASSEVGAGELFF.

The CDR3 region has the DNA TGTGCCAGCAGCCGGGAGGGAGGCAACACAGATACGCAGTATTTT. Its translation: CASSREGGNTDTQYF. The chain has TRBV5-6 and TRBJ2-3; 8 bases align to TRBD2. CDR1 and CDR2 (germline): SGHDT, YYEEEE. The CDR3 has 15 residues. The V segment lost 4 bases and the J segment 2 bases; nucleotides outside the gene matches: 6.

The rearrangement uses TRBV6-2 or TRBV6-3 and TRBJ1-6; D is unresolved. The CDR3 covers 12 residues. V was cut by 8 bases and J by 5 bases, with 7 bases left in between. The germline gives CDR1 MNHEY, CDR2 SVGEGT. The CDR3 sequence: CASGVDNSPLHF. Written as DNA, the CDR3 is TGTGCCAGCGGGGTCGATAATTCACCCCTCCACTTT.

As to this clonotype: The junction shows a germline mismatch at one end, possibly a read error. This chain connects TRBV7-9 to TRBJ2-3, with 7 bases matching TRBD2. From germline, CDR1 is SEHNR and CDR2 FQNEAQ (reference sequence). The CDR3 consists of 15 residues. The CDR3 DNA sequence: TGTGCCAGCAGCATAGCGGGCCTTAGCACAGATACGCAGTATTTT. This gives the protein CASSIAGLSTDTQYF.

The chain carries TRBV25-1 and TRBJ1-2; 9 positions agree with TRBD1. The CDR3 is made up of 14 amino acids. The J segment lost 4 bases and the V segment lost 1 base, leaving 1 base of the junction unmatched. The germline V gene encodes CDR1 MGHDK and CDR2 SYGVNS. CDR3 in amino acids: CASSEWGQGYGYTF. Written as DNA, the CDR3 is TGTGCCAGCAGTGAATGGGGACAGGGCTATGGCTACACCTTC.

This clonotype was seen a few times. The V gene is TRBV20-1, the J gene TRBJ2-1, with unresolved D. The CDR3 covers 12 residues. Germline assignment: CDR1 DFQATT and CDR2 SNEGSKA (reference sequence). The V end lost 3 bases, the J end lost 2 bases, and 5 bases lay between the germline ends. CDR3 DNA sequence: TGCAGTGCTAGGTCAACCTACAATGAGCAGTTCTTC. It translates to CSARSTYNEQFF.

The rearrangement joins TRBV5-4 to TRBJ2-5, with D perhaps matching TRBD1 (6 bases). CDR3 length: 15 residues. Trimming took off 0 bases at V and 5 bases at J, with 14 bases between the two ends. Germline values: CDR1 SGHNT, CDR2 YYREEE (reference sequence). The CDR3 DNA follows: TGTGCCAGCAGCTTGGATACAGGGTCGGGGGAGACCCAGTACTTC. Its translation is CASSLDTGSGETQYF.

CDR3 protein: CATSRPPETYEQYF. Here the CDR3 DNA reads TGTGCCACCAGCAGACCTCCGGAGACCTACGAGCAGTACTTC. This chain connects TRBV15 to TRBJ2-7; no firm D call. The CDR3 is 14 amino acids. Trimming took off 2 bases at V and 2 bases at J, with 10 bases between the two ends. Germline V CDR1 and CDR2: LNHNV, YYDKDF (reference sequence).

CDR3 sequence reads: CASSHRIAKNIQYF. As DNA, the CDR3 is TGTGCCAGCAGCCACAGGATAGCCAAAAACATTCAGTACTTC. This rearrangement joins TRBV12-3 or TRBV12-4 to TRBJ2-4; the D gene is possibly TRBD1 (5 bases). The CDR3 has 14 residues. V lost 6 bases to trimming and J lost 0 bases, with 9 bases between them.

V gene TRBV30 combines with J gene TRBJ2-1; 10 bases line up with TRBD2. The junction had 1 base not matched to a gene; V was cut back by 5 bases and J by 3 bases. CDR1 and CDR2 (germline): GTSNPN, SVGIG (reference sequence). The CDR3 covers 13 residues. The CDR3 loop reads CAWWTSGYNEQFF. The CDR3 bases are TGTGCCTGGTGGACTAGCGGCTACAATGAGCAGTTCTTC.

The V gene is TRBV2, the J gene TRBJ1-5; the D is unclear. V was cut by 4 bases and J by 4 bases, with 8 bases left in between. Germline CDR1 is SNHLY and CDR2 is FYNNEI. The CDR3 contains 13 residues. CDR3 residues: CASSVEGNQPQHF. In DNA form, the CDR3 reads TGTGCCAGCAGTGTGGAGGGAAATCAGCCCCAGCATTTT.

CDR3 bases: TGTGCCAGTAGTATAGATAGGGGTTCACAGTTCTTC. Residues: CASSIDRGSQFF. The chain is built from TRBV19 and TRBJ2-1, with D maybe TRBD1 (5 bases). The V and J ends lost 0 bases and 13 bases respectively, with 10 bases between them. The CDR3 extends over 12 amino acids. Germline CDR1 is LNHDA and CDR2 is SQIVND (reference sequence).

J is TRBJ1-2 and V is TRBV20-1; TRBD1 matches at 7 bases. This CDR3 comprises 12 residues. Germline V CDR1 and CDR2: DFQATT, SNEGSKA (reference sequence). J was trimmed by 8 bases and V by 6 bases; bases with no gene match: 9. The CDR3, as DNA: TGCAGTGCCGAACAGGGGTCTTACGGCTACACCTTC. Amino acid sequence: CSAEQGSYGYTF.

The chain joins TRBV24-1 to TRBJ2-1, with D uncertain. The V and J ends lost 4 bases and 0 bases respectively, with 6 bases between them. The germline gives CDR1 KGHDR, CDR2 SFDVKD. The CDR3 runs to 14 residues. The CDR3 nucleotides are TGTGCCACCAGTGACTCCAGCTCCTACAATGAGCAGTTCTTC. Its translation is CATSDSSSYNEQFF.

This chain uses TRBV29-1 with TRBJ2-1; D call uncertain. V lost 5 bases and J lost 8, with 16 bases in between. Per the germline V gene, CDR1 is SQVTM and CDR2 is ANQGSEA. This CDR3 spans 13 amino acids. In nucleotides, the CDR3 is TGCAGCGTTTTCCGACCGGGCGGCGATGAGCAGTTCTTC. As protein: CSVFRPGGDEQFF.

The chain combines TRBV29-1 with TRBJ1-1; D might be TRBD1 (5 bases). The CDR3 consists of 14 residues. Trimming took off 7 bases at V and 1 base at J, with 16 bases between the two ends. Germline CDR1 is SQVTM and CDR2 is ANQGSEA. In nucleotides, the CDR3 is TGCAGCGCGAGTCACCAGGGACCGAACACTGAAGCTTTCTTT. Translation: CSASHQGPNTEAFF.

The rearrangement links TRBV5-1 to TRBJ2-2; no reliable D call. The germline CDR1 and CDR2 sequences are SGHRS and YFSETQ. Trimming took 1 base from V and 1 from J, leaving 5 bases between them. The length of the CDR3 is 14 residues. CDR3 nucleotide sequence: TGCGCCAGCAGCTTGAAACAGAACACCGGGGAGCTGTTTTTT. It is translated as CASSLKQNTGELFF.

The CDR3 region is CASSVSSGRQETQYF. CDR3 DNA: TGTGCCAGCAGCGTCTCTAGCGGGAGGCAAGAGACCCAGTACTTC. The gene calls are TRBV9 and TRBJ2-5, with TRBD2 identical over 11 bases. The CDR3 has 15 amino acids. Germline CDR1 SGDLS, CDR2 YYNGEE. The J segment lost 2 bases and the V segment lost 2 bases, leaving 2 bases of the junction unmatched.